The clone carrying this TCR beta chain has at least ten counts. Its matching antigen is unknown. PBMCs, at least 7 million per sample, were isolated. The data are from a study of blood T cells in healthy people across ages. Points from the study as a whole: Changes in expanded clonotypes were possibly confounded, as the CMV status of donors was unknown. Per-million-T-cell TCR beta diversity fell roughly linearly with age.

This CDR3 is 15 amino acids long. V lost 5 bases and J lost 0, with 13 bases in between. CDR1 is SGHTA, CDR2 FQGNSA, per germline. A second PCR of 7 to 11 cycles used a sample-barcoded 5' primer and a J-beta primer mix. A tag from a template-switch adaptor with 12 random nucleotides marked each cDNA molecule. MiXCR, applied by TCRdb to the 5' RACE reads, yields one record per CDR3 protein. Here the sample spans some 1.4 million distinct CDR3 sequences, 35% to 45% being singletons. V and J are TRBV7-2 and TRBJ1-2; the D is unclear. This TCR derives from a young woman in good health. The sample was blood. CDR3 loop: CASSPHAGSNYGYTF. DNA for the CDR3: TGTGCCAGCAGCCCCCACGCGGGATCTAACTATGGCTACACCTTC.